This T cell receptor beta chain stems from a study of T cell responses to AZD1222 COVID-19 vaccine (dated by TCRdb to the early 2020s). For context, the study as a whole: A total of about 230 trial participants underwent TCR sequencing, of whom approximately 210 received two doses of AZD1222 and 26 received two doses of the MenACWY control vaccine. Trial participants were enrolled by age into subgroups of 18-55, 56-69 and 70-plus years, and around 150, 28 and 57 TCR-sequenced participants, respectively, were included in these subgroups.

From a lookup of the germline V gene, CDR1 and CDR2 are KGHDR and SFDVKD. Cut back by 2 bases and 3 bases, the V and J ends lie 7 bases apart. The CDR3 runs 14 residues from the cysteine to the phenylalanine. The sequence is cut down to CDR3 DNA, 42 bases in frame from base 1. The time point label for this specimen denotes: about 28 days (+/-7) after the second vaccine dose. The sample's treatment or condition label, in plain terms: meningococcal conjugate vaccine given as trial control. Samples from vaccinated people were obtained from the UK trials COV001 and COV002, which included a single-blind randomized controlled phase 2/3 trial of AZD1222 (ChAdOx1 nCoV-19) in healthy adults. For TCRbeta chain sequencing, PBMC samples from trial participants were taken at day 0 and at day 28 after the second dose. Findings and caveats that apply to the study as a whole: After two AZD1222 doses, both the breadth and the depth of spike-specific TCRs were significantly higher than at day 0 and than in MenACWY recipients. Participants were mostly white British, with more females than males. The authors suggested clonal diversity may have been underestimated. No day 14 peak-response samples were available, so repertoires were characterized only after the peak T cell response. Nearly half of unique spike-specific TCRs reportedly recognized epitopes outside regions mutated in the B.1.351 and B.1.1.7 variants. Conclusions about previously exposed vaccinees were limited because only a handful of AZD1222 recipients were SARS-CoV-2 seropositive at baseline. CD4 TCRs associated with the vaccine covered the entire spike protein, and the dominant responses were in regions 160-218 and 743-854. The 56-69-year group was small, and its depth increase did not reach significance, likely because of low power.

As concerns this clone: Its antigen is still unknown. No base-level quality is on record; no much larger clone is a single base apart.

The CDR3 regions of human TCRbeta chains were subjected to immunosequencing. In the original analysis: TCRs in the repertoires were compared against a reference library of SARS-CoV-2-specific TCRs that had been generated with the MIRA antigen-specificity platform. Breadth was defined as the fraction of unique TCRs that were SARS-CoV-2-associated. Depth was defined as the fraction of total T cells that were SARS-CoV-2-associated. Each spike-specific TCR was assigned to its reactive spike region and to a CD4 or CD8 class using the MIRA data. Log10-transformed breadth and depth values were compared by one-way ANOVA with Sidak's multiple comparisons tests. TCRdb mirrors the immuneACCESS table, restricted to in-frame sequences. Some clones are absent from its copies; in checked studies, under half trace to an unresolved V gene, and the reason for the others is unknown. That table is the source of V, J and clone size, and D and trimming were worked out from the DNA. The sample data list about 200,000 clones, and approximately 92% of these were observed just once. Of the sample, about 3.5% falls within the top ten clones.

The chain joins TRBV24-1 to TRBJ2-1, with an unclear D gene assignment. The source is an adult who received the MenACWY meningococcal vaccine as a control. The sample was peripheral blood, taken 28 days after the second dose of the MenACWY control vaccine. The nucleotide sequence reads TGTGCCACCAGTGATTGGCCGAACTACAATGAGCAGTTCTTC. Translated, this is CATSDWPNYNEQFF.